Shown below are 4 T cell receptor beta chains from a single sample sequenced in a study of T-cell memory formation after mild COVID-19. Via MiXCR, TCRdb re-called the 5' RACE reads, giving one row per CDR3 protein. The sample comprises 190,000 or so distinct CDR3 sequences, about 21% of which are singletons, and around 23% rests with the top ten. Sequencing input: PBMCs or a T cell subset sorted from them (not recorded which). The source is an adult woman who had mild COVID-19 (a few samples of this study predate the infection). Cell type and time point are not known.

This clonotype was counted only a few times. The chain joins TRBV27 to TRBJ1-2, with 7 nucleotides matching TRBD1. After removal of 4 bases from V and 8 bases from J, the junction contained 7 bases not matched to a gene. Germline V gene sequence: CDR1 MNHEY, CDR2 SMNVEV (reference sequence). This CDR3 comprises 13 residues. The CDR3 is CASSSRQGRGYTF. In DNA, the CDR3 is TGTGCCAGCAGTTCTCGACAGGGTAGAGGCTACACCTTC.

This rearrangement joins TRBV27 to TRBJ2-1; TRBD1 agrees at 9 bases. The CDR3 contains 14 residues. The germline CDR1 and CDR2 sequences are MNHEY and SMNVEV (reference sequence). Trimming at V came to 5 bases and at J to 7 bases, leaving 6 bases not matched to a gene. The CDR3 is CASSTRTGENEQFF. CDR3 sequence (DNA): TGTGCCAGCAGTACACGGACAGGGGAGAATGAGCAGTTCTTC.

This clonotype appeared a few times. The gene calls are TRBV12-3 or TRBV12-4 and TRBJ2-1; D may be TRBD2 (6 bases). CDR3 length equals 15 residues. The ends were cut back, 4 bases at V and 9 bases at J, with 19 bases in the middle. The CDR3 bases are TGTGCCAGCAGTTCTTTTGCTAGCGAGGGAGGTGAGCAGTTCTTC. Translating it yields CASSSFASEGGEQFF.

This clonotype was observed many times. This chain links TRBV4-1 with TRBJ1-2; no definite D call. Trimming left V 0 bases short and J 8 bases short, with 16 bases between. CDR1 and CDR2 from the germline V gene are MGHRA and YSYEKL. The CDR3 consists of 15 residues. CDR3 in amino acids: CASSQDLITATGYTF. CDR3 DNA: TGCGCCAGCAGCCAAGATCTTATCACGGCCACGGGCTACACCTTC.